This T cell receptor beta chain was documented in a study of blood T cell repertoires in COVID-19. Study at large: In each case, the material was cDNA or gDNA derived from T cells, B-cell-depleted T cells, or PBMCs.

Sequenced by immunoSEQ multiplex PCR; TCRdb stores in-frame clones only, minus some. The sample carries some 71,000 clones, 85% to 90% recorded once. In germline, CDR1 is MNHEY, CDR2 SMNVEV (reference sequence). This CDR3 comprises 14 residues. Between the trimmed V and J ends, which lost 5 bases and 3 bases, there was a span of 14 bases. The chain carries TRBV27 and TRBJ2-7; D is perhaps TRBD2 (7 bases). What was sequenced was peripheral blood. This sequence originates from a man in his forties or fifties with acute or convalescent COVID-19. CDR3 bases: TGTGCCAGCAGTCTAGCGGAAGGGGGCTACGAGCAGTACTTC. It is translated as CASSLAEGGYEQYF.